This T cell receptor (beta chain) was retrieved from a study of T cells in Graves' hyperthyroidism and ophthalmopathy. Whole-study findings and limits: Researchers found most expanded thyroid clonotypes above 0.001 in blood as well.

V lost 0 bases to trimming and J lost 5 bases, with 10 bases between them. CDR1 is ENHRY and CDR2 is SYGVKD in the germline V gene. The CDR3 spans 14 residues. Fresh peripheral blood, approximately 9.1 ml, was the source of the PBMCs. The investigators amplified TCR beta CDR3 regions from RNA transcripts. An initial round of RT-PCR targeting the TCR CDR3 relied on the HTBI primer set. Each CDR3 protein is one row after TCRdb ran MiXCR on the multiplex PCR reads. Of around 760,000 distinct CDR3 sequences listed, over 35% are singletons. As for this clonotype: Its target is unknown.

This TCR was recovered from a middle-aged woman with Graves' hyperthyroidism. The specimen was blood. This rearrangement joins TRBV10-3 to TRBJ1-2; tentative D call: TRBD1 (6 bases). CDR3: CAISESGRGYGYTF. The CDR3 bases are TGTGCCATCAGTGAGTCGGGCAGGGGTTATGGCTACACCTTC.